The rows below give T cell receptor beta chains drawn from one sample of a study of T cell repertoires in cytomegalovirus infection. TCRdb ran MiXCR on the reads and lists one entry per CDR3 protein. This sample yields hundreds of thousands of distinct CDR3 sequences, of which approximately 40% are seen a single time; approximately 40% belongs to the top ten. No antigen is known for these receptors. The starting material was cultured PBMCs, obtained from culture after CMV antigen stimulation. Source of these receptors: a human donor in good health (CMV status not recorded). Some clones in this sample may be carry-over from other donors' samples. The CDR3 runs from the conserved cysteine through the conserved F or W. Each record gives: clone size, D gene, J gene, CDR3 length, V gene, CDR3 DNA, CDR3 protein. The D gene is left open where the match is weak. Part of the rows lack a size; the others show once, few, many or a class for expanded clones.

few	.	TRBJ2-1	15	TRBV6-6	TGTGCCAGCAGTTACAGGATGTCCGGGACTCATGAGCAGTTCTTC	CASSYRMSGTHEQFF
.	.	TRBJ1-1	13	TRBV20-1	TGCAGTCCTAGAGTACACACGAACACTGAAGCTTTCTTT	CSPRVHTNTEAFF
.	TRBD2	TRBJ2-2	16	TRBV7-2	TGTGCCAGCAGCGGCCATTCCCGGGGGGACACCGGGGAGCTGTTTTTT	CASSGHSRGDTGELFF
.	.	TRBJ1-2	13	TRBV7-2	TGTGCCAGCAGCTTACTGGGGGCGCTTGGCTACACCTTC	CASSLLGALGYTF
.	TRBD1	TRBJ2-7	16	TRBV6-5	TGTGCCAGCAGGAACCCTGGTAACAGGGGTTCCTACGAGCAGTACTTC	CASRNPGNRGSYEQYF
.	TRBD1	TRBJ1-1	13	TRBV7-6	TGTGCCAGCAGCTTGACGATGACAGGGATCGCTTTCTTT	CASSLTMTGIAFF
.	.	TRBJ2-1	14	TRBV20-1	TGCAGTGCTAGATCCCCAAGGAGGGAGGCTGAGCAGTTCTTC	CSARSPRREAEQFF
few	TRBD1	TRBJ2-7	15	TRBV6-1	TGTGCCAGCAGTGAGCCGGGACAGGGGCCCTACGAGCAGTACTTC	CASSEPGQGPYEQYF
.	TRBD1	TRBJ1-2	15	TRBV7-8	TGTGCCAGCTCTCCAAACACAGGGGGCGACTATGGCTACACCTTC	CASSPNTGGDYGYTF
.	.	TRBJ1-6	15	TRBV7-2	TGTGCCAGCAGCTTACTTGGGGGGTCGAGTTCACCCCTCCACTTT	CASSLLGGSSSPLHF
.	TRBD2	TRBJ2-3	16	TRBV20-1	TGCAGTGCTAGAGGGGAGGAACGGGGGGGCACAGATACGCAGTATTTT	CSARGEERGGTDTQYF
.	.	TRBJ2-2	14	TRBV12-5	TGTGCTAGTGGTTTGGTACCCAGCCCCGGGGAGCTGTTTTTT	CASGLVPSPGELFF
.	TRBD2	TRBJ2-5	16	TRBV10-2	TGCGCCAGCAGTGAGGGACTAGCGGGAAGGCAAGAGACCCAGTACTTC	CASSEGLAGRQETQYF
few	.	TRBJ1-1	13	TRBV7-2	TGTGCCAGCAGCTTAAGGATAGGGACTGAAGCTTTCTTT	CASSLRIGTEAFF
few	.	TRBJ1-3	14	TRBV7-9	TGTGCCAGCAGCTTAGGACGACAGGGAAACACCATATATTTT	CASSLGRQGNTIYF
.	TRBD2	TRBJ2-1	13	TRBV6-1	TGTGCCAGCAGATTAGCGGGAGGTGGGGAGCAGTTCTTC	CASRLAGGGEQFF
.	.	TRBJ1-5	15	TRBV20-1	TGCAGTGCCACCTCGAGAGGGGTGAGCAATCAGCCCCAGCATTTT	CSATSRGVSNQPQHF
.	.	TRBJ2-5	14	TRBV7-2	TGTGCCAGCAGCTTAGATGGGGGAGAGGAGACCCAGTACTTC	CASSLDGGEETQYF
.	.	TRBJ2-2	15	TRBV7-2	TGTGCCAGCAGCTTAGATGGCAGGGTAACCGGGGAGCTGTTTTTT	CASSLDGRVTGELFF
few	TRBD2	TRBJ2-7	14	TRBV27	TGTGCCAGCAGTTCCGGGACTAGCCTACGGGAGCAGTACTTC	CASSSGTSLREQYF